This record covers a single T cell receptor beta chain. Some clones are missing from TCRdb's copy, which holds only in-frame ones; the method was immunoSEQ multiplex PCR. The table shows 650,000 to 700,000 clones, with roughly 88% occurring only once. Germline CDR1 reads LGHNA; CDR2 reads YSLEER. CDR3 size: 14 residues. The V and J ends lost 4 bases and 1 base respectively, with 9 bases between them. This sample is part of a study of shared clonotypes between healthy human individuals. The chain recombines TRBV4-3 with TRBJ2-3; D perhaps matches TRBD1 (5 bases). Sequenced: memory CD8+ T cells from PBMCs. Subset noted: CD45RO+ cells pooled with CCR7-negative TemRA cells. The clonotype originates from a man younger than 35 in good health. Some clones in this sample may be carry-over from other donors' samples. CDR3 nucleotides: TGCGCCAGCAGCCCCTTAGGGGGCACAGATACGCAGTATTTT. The encoded protein is CASSPLGGTDTQYF.